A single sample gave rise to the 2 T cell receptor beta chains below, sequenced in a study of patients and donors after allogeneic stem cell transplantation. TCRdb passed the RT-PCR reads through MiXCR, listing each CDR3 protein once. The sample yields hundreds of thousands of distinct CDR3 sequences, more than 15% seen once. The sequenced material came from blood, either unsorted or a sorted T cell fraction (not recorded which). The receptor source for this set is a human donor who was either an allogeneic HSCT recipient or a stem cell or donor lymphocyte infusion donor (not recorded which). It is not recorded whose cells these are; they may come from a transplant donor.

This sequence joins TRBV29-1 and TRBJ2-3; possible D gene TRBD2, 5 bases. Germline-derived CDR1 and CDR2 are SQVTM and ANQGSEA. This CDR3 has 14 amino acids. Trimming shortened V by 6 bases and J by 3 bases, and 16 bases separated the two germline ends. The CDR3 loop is CSVAQASGTDTQYF. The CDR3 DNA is TGCAGCGTCGCCCAGGCGTCGGGGACAGATACGCAGTATTTT.

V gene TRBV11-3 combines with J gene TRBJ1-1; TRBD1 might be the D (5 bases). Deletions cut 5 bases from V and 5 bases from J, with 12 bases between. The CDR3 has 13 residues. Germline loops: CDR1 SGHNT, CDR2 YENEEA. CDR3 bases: TGTGCCAGCAGCCGTGGGGCGCGGACTGAAGCTTTCTTT. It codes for CASSRGARTEAFF.